The 9 T cell receptor beta chains presented below share a single source sample, sequenced in a study of CD8 T cells in ankylosing spondylitis. Via MiXCR, TCRdb re-called the 5' RACE reads, giving one row per CDR3 protein. The profile shows under 200,000 distinct CDR3 sequences, over 10% of them singletons. The source material was blood, either unsorted or a sorted T cell fraction (not recorded which). The source is a female donor with ankylosing spondylitis or in good health (not recorded which).

In its sample, this clonotype was seen many times. The rearrangement links TRBV10-3 to TRBJ2-1; 9 bases line up with TRBD2. The V segment lost 8 bases and the J segment 5 bases; nucleotides outside the gene matches: 7. Germline V gene sequence: CDR1 ENHRY, CDR2 SYGVKD. The CDR3 covers 14 residues. The CDR3 DNA reads TGTGCCATCGCTGGCGGGAGGGTGCACAATGAGCAGTTCTTC. Translation gives CAIAGGRVHNEQFF.

This chain uses TRBV5-1 with TRBJ1-1, with 7 bases aligning to TRBD1. Trimming at V came to 4 bases and at J to 3 bases, leaving 9 bases not matched to a gene. CDR1 SGHRS and CDR2 YFSETQ come from the germline V gene. The CDR3 extends over 15 amino acids. DNA of the CDR3: TGCGCCAGCAGCCATACTGACAGGGCCGACACTGAAGCTTTCTTT. This gives the protein CASSHTDRADTEAFF.

In its sample, this clonotype was seen a few times. The chain links TRBV6-1 to TRBJ2-7; D gene uncertain. The CDR3 has 14 amino acids. Germline loops: CDR1 MNHNS, CDR2 SASEGT. The V gene lost 6 bases and the J gene lost 7 bases, with 19 bases spanning the gap. The CDR3 spells CASSPPNTLGEQYF. CDR3 coding DNA: TGTGCCAGCAGCCCTCCCAACACCCTAGGGGAGCAGTACTTC.

This clonotype was counted between two and nine times. V gene TRBV11-2 combines with J gene TRBJ2-2; D unresolved. The CDR3 is made up of 16 amino acids. The V gene's germline CDR1 is SGHAT and CDR2 FQNNGV. The V end was cut by 3 bases, the J end by 6 bases, with 17 bases between. In nucleotides, the CDR3 is TGTGCCAGCAGCTTGGGCCCCATGGGTCACGCCGGGGAGCTGTTTTTT. It encodes CASSLGPMGHAGELFF.

In its sample, this clonotype was seen many times. The chain uses TRBV5-1 and TRBJ1-1; 9 bases line up with TRBD1. The length of the CDR3 is 13 residues. The J segment lost 3 bases and the V segment lost 5 bases, leaving 2 bases of the junction unmatched. Looked up from germline, CDR1 is SGHRS and CDR2 is YFSETQ. The CDR3 reads CASRGTGYTEAFF. The CDR3 DNA follows: TGCGCCAGCAGGGGGACAGGGTACACTGAAGCTTTCTTT.

This clonotype has ten or more counts. The rearrangement uses TRBV5-1 and TRBJ1-1, with a possible D match to TRBD1 (5 bases). Trimming shortened V by 2 bases and J by 4 bases, and 12 bases separated the two germline ends. CDR1 and CDR2 (germline): SGHRS, YFSETQ. This CDR3 has 14 residues. This CDR3 reads CASSFGGSGTEAFF. The DNA for the CDR3 is TGCGCCAGCAGCTTCGGGGGATCGGGCACTGAAGCTTTCTTT.

This clonotype came up many times. V gene TRBV12-3 or TRBV12-4 combines with J gene TRBJ2-3; D is uncertain. The ends were cut back, 6 bases at V and 0 bases at J, with 10 bases in the middle. The CDR3 runs to 14 residues. DNA for the CDR3: TGTGCCAGCAGCCGCAGGTGGAGCACAGATACGCAGTATTTT. Its protein product is CASSRRWSTDTQYF.

This clonotype was detected many times. The chain combines TRBV21-1 with TRBJ2-4; the table assigns TRBD1, which was not confirmed against the DNA. TRBV21-1 is deemed a pseudogene. The CDR3 extends over 15 amino acids. The DNA of the CDR3 is TGTGCCAGCAGCCCCCTTTGCAACGTGAAAAACATTCAGTACTTC. Translated: CASSPLCNVKNIQYF.

This clonotype came up many times. V usage is TRBV25-1 and J usage is TRBJ2-7, with D perhaps assigned TRBD1 or TRBD2 (6 bases each). Trimming shortened V by 6 bases and J by 2 bases, and 17 bases separated the two germline ends. This CDR3 comprises 15 residues. Germline CDR1 reads MGHDK; CDR2 reads SYGVNS. CDR3 coding DNA: TGTGCCAGCAGCAAGAGGGGGGCGGGAACCTACGAGCAGTACTTC. It encodes CASSKRGAGTYEQYF.